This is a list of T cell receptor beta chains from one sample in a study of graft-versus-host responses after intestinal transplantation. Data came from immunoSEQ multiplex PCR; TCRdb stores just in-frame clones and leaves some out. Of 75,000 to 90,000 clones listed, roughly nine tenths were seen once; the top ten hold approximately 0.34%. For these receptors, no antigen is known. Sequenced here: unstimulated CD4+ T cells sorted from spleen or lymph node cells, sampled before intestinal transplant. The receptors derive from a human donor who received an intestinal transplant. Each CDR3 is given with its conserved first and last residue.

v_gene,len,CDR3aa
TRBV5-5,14,CASSLGQGADTQYF
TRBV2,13,CATGRRGTGELFF
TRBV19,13,CASKDSSYNEQFF
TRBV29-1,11,CSVQTGSGYTF
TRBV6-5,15,CASSWGRDSNNEQFF
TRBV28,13,CASETGGGETQYF
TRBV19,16,CASSPGRVVGLYEQYF
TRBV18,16,CASSPTGLARGGEQFF
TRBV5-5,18,CASSLASSIPSSYNEQFF
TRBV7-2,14,CASSLVLTNYGYTF
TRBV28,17,CASSPWTSGSRTGELFF
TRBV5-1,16,CASSLAGSVRSNEQFF
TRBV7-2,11,CASSLSYEQYF
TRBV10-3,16,CAISESKQGPTGELFF
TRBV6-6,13,CASRLSEQAPLHF
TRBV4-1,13,CASSQERTYEQYF
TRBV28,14,CASSLQGLEETQYF
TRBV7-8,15,CASSPSRTSSYEQYF
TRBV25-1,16,CASSPLQGTANYGYTF
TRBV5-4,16,CASSPRTGLMNTEAFF
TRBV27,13,CASSSQGFNEQYF
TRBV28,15,CASSLQASSGNTIYF
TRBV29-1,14,CSVGGWRVGNEQFF
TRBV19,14,CASTGTGGYQPQHF
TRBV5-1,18,CASSLPPTSGRVQETQYF
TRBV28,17,CASSLRRSTGVNQPQHF
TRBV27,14,CASSLRGRGYEQYF
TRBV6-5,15,CASRGIAGTNTEAFF
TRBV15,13,CATSRSTLQPQHF
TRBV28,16,CASSLTGQGSHQPQHF
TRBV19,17,CASSPLEDAVANYGYTF
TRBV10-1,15,CASSERGNTQETQYF
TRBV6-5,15,CASSFRRQGGSPLHF
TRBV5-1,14,CASSLSGQEYGYTF
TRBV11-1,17,CASSLASSGGNTGELFF
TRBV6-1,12,CATGQSPNGYTF
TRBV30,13,CAWSDSSNQPQHF
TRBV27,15,CASSSLGGPSYEQYF
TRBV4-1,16,CASSQNPGTSYNEQFF
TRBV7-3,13,CASSLFFAGELFF
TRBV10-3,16,CAISPGPGTGADTQYF
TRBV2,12,CASRDSTYGYTF
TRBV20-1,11,CSGVTQNEQFF
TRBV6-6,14,CASSWDSHGEKLFF
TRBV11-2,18,CASSLLAAGTGGNSPLHF
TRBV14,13,CASSQGGRDEQYF
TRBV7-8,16,CASSFSRSSGANVLTF
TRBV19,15,CASSILGTGNQPQHF
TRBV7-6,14,CASSLAVTWETQYF
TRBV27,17,CASRPHLAGVERNEQFF
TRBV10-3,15,CAISESYGDTGELFF
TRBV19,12,CASNRGKTEAFF